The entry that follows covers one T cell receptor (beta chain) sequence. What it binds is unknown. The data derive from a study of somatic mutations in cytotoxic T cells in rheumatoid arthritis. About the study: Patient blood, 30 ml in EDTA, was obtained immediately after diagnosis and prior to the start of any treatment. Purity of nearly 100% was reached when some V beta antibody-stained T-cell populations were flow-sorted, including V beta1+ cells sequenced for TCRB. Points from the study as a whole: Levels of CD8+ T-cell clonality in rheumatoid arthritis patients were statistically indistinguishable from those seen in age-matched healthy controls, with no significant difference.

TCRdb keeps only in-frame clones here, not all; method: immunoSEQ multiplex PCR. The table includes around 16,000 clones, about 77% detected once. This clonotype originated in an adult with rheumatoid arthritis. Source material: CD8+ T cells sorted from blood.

The CDR3 DNA reads TGCAGCGTTGAACGGGGGGAGGGCTCAGATACGCAGTATTTT. Its translation: CSVERGEGSDTQYF. The rearrangement links TRBV29-1 to TRBJ2-3; 7 bases match TRBD2. V shed 2 bases and J 4 bases; nucleotides not matched to a gene: 6. Germline V gene lookup returns CDR1 SQVTM and CDR2 ANQGSEA. CDR3 length: 14 residues.